This T cell receptor (beta chain) was sequenced during a study of blood T cell repertoires in COVID-19. This table comes from immunoSEQ multiplex PCR, and its TCRdb copy is limited to in-frame clones, with some not included. The sample lists about 170,000 clones; around 84% were seen once. CDR1 is MNHEY, CDR2 SMNVEV, per germline (reference sequence). CDR3 length equals 17 residues. The trim removed 10 bases at V and 6 bases at J, leaving 15 bases unmatched. This rearrangement joins TRBV27 to TRBJ2-2; 12 bases line up with TRBD2. The sequence was obtained from a man aged 45-60 years who had recovered from COVID-19. The specimen was PBMCs or T cells enriched from blood (not recorded which). The CDR3 reads CAIGGLAGTGLPGELFF. The CDR3, as DNA: TGTGCCATCGGAGGACTAGCGGGGACTGGCCTGCCCGGGGAGCTGTTTTTT.